A single sample is the source of the 17 T cell receptor beta chains below, sequenced in a study of cytomegalovirus exposure and HLA in healthy donors. Sequencing used immunoSEQ multiplex PCR; TCRdb keeps in-frame clones, though not all of them. The repertoire holds about 240,000 clones, with around nine tenths as singletons. The sequenced material came from PBMCs. The source of these receptors is a young man in good health and CMV-seronegative.

The V gene is TRBV6-6, the J gene TRBJ1-1, with D tentatively TRBD1 (5 bases). V was cut by 7 bases and J by 6 bases, with 12 bases left in between. Germline values: CDR1 MNHNY, CDR2 SVGAGI (reference sequence). There are 12 residues in the CDR3. CDR3: CASITGAPEAFF. The CDR3 DNA reads TGTGCCAGCATTACAGGAGCCCCTGAAGCTTTCTTT.

The chain joins TRBV2 to TRBJ2-1; 8 positions match TRBD1. Germline V CDR1 and CDR2: SNHLY, FYNNEI. V trimming: 6 bases; J trimming: 6 bases; junction bases outside the gene matches: 10. The CDR3 has 15 residues. This CDR3 is CASRDTGGRGNEQFF. The CDR3 DNA reads as TGTGCCAGCAGGGACACAGGGGGTAGGGGCAATGAGCAGTTCTTC.

The gene calls are TRBV6-5 and TRBJ1-4, with D perhaps TRBD1 (5 bases). The germline V gene has CDR1 MNHEY and CDR2 SVGAGI. The CDR3 spans 16 residues. Trimming left V 2 bases short and J 2 bases short, with 12 bases between. The CDR3: CASSYNGGGTNEKLFF. The CDR3, as DNA: TGTGCCAGCAGTTACAACGGGGGAGGCACTAATGAAAAACTGTTTTTT.

The V call is TRBV5-6, the J call TRBJ1-6; the D gene is possibly TRBD1 (5 bases). Germline CDR1 is SGHDT and CDR2 is YYEEEE. The V end was cut by 0 bases, the J end by 5 bases, with 12 bases between. This CDR3 has 16 amino acids. CDR3 sequence reads: CASSLVQAIDNSPLHF. CDR3 nucleotide sequence: TGTGCCAGCAGCTTGGTACAGGCCATTGATAATTCACCCCTCCACTTT.

This clone was recorded once. V usage is TRBV28 and J usage is TRBJ2-7; D unresolved. Germline CDR1 and CDR2: MDHEN and SYDVKM. There are 12 residues in the CDR3. Trimming took 6 bases from V and 5 from J, leaving 11 bases between them. CDR3: CASSPDWNEQYF. CDR3 in DNA: TGTGCCAGCAGCCCCGACTGGAACGAGCAGTACTTC.

The gene calls are TRBV27 and TRBJ1-2, with 11 bases matching TRBD1. This CDR3 has 15 residues. With 7 bases clipped from V and 6 bases from J, the junction kept 10 bases outside the gene matches. Per the germline V gene, CDR1 is MNHEY and CDR2 is SMNVEV (reference sequence). Here the CDR3 DNA reads TGTGCCAGCAAGGAGGGACAGGGGGTACTAGATGGCTACACCTTC. This gives the protein CASKEGQGVLDGYTF.

This chain uses TRBV15 with TRBJ2-7; D possibly corresponds to TRBD2 (5 bases). In germline, CDR1 is LNHNV, CDR2 YYDKDF (reference sequence). Trimming pared 5 bases from V and 4 bases from J, leaving 21 bases between. This CDR3 has 16 amino acids. CDR3 amino acids: CATSSPPPGSLYEQYF. The CDR3 DNA sequence: TGTGCCACCAGCTCCCCACCTCCGGGAAGCCTTTACGAGCAGTACTTC.

CDR3: CATREAGTGGSGNTIYF. CDR3 in DNA: TGTGCCACCCGAGAGGCCGGGACAGGGGGCTCTGGAAACACCATATATTTT. The chain has TRBV25-1 and TRBJ1-3; 11 bases are shared with TRBD1. Looked up from germline, CDR1 is MGHDK and CDR2 is SYGVNS. The CDR3 totals 17 residues. V was clipped by 10 bases and J by 0 bases; unmatched bases: 11.

The chain has TRBV5-1 and TRBJ2-1, with TRBD2 as a possible D gene (6 bases). V was clipped by 0 bases and J by 7 bases, with 17 bases between them. CDR1 and CDR2 (germline): SGHRS, YFSETQ. The CDR3 is made up of 16 amino acids. CDR3 amino acids: CASSLGVGDLLNEQFF. CDR3 in DNA: TGCGCCAGCAGCTTGGGAGTTGGGGACTTACTAAATGAGCAGTTCTTC.

The chain employs TRBV28 and TRBJ2-7, with a possible D match to TRBD1 (6 bases). This CDR3 spans 15 amino acids. V was cut by 6 bases and J by 0 bases, with 15 bases left in between. Germline CDR1 reads MDHEN; CDR2 reads SYDVKM. The CDR3 loop reads CASSQAGASSYEQYF. CDR3 DNA: TGTGCCAGCAGCCAAGCAGGGGCCAGCTCCTACGAGCAGTACTTC.

The chain combines TRBV7-2 with TRBJ1-1; the D is unclear. The germline V and J ends were trimmed by 1 base and 1 base, with 10 bases remaining between them. The V gene's germline CDR1 is SGHTA and CDR2 FQGNSA. The CDR3 loop spans 15 amino acids. The CDR3 region is CASSLEWAGNTEAFF. The CDR3 DNA reads as TGTGCCAGCAGCTTAGAATGGGCGGGGAACACTGAAGCTTTCTTT.

J is TRBJ1-2 and V is TRBV5-5, with TRBD1 identical over 7 bases. This CDR3 has 15 amino acids. With V trimmed by 4 bases and J by 2 bases, 8 bases remained unmatched. Germline CDR1 is SGHKS and CDR2 is YYEKEE (reference sequence). The CDR3 reads CASSGLPQGNYGYTF. The CDR3, as DNA: TGTGCCAGCAGCGGTCTCCCACAGGGGAACTATGGCTACACCTTC.

The chain's CDR3 is CASSLAGYANTGELFF. The CDR3 bases are TGTGCCAGCAGCTTAGCGGGCTATGCGAACACCGGGGAGCTGTTTTTT. J is TRBJ2-2 and V is TRBV7-2; no clear D. V lost 0 bases and J lost 0, with 8 bases in between. This CDR3 contains 16 residues. CDR1 and CDR2 (germline): SGHTA, FQGNSA.

The V and J genes are TRBV19 and TRBJ2-1; D is unresolved. Germline V CDR1 and CDR2: LNHDA, SQIVND (reference sequence). V gave up 5 bases and J gave up 5 bases, with 10 bases separating them. CDR3 length: 13 residues. CDR3 protein: CASSPSRDNEQFF. The CDR3 region has the DNA TGTGCCAGTAGTCCTAGTAGAGACAATGAGCAGTTCTTC.

This chain joins TRBV4-3 and TRBJ1-2; 10 bases align to TRBD1. This CDR3 is built from 18 residues. J lost 4 bases, V lost 1 base, and 12 bases had no gene match. Germline-derived CDR1 and CDR2 are LGHNA and YSLEER. The CDR3 bases are TGCGCCAGCAGCCAAGTGTTAATCGGGACAGGGGCTTTCTATGGCTACACCTTC. Amino acids: CASSQVLIGTGAFYGYTF.

V usage is TRBV12-5 and J usage is TRBJ2-1; TRBD2 agrees at 7 bases. The CDR3 runs to 14 residues. The ends lost 1 base at V and 5 bases at J; junction bases unmatched: 2. Looked up from germline, CDR1 is LGHNT and CDR2 is FRNRAP. CDR3 sequence: CASGLGTRDNEQFF. CDR3 DNA sequence: TGTGCTAGTGGTTTGGGGACTAGGGACAATGAGCAGTTCTTC.

This clone has a single count. V usage is TRBV9 and J usage is TRBJ2-4, with D possibly matching TRBD1 (5 bases). From germline, CDR1 is SGDLS and CDR2 YYNGEE. V lost 0 bases and J lost 1, with 5 bases in between. This CDR3 region has 14 residues. CDR3 sequence: CASSVEGAKNIQYF. The CDR3 DNA follows: TGTGCCAGCAGCGTAGAGGGGGCCAAAAACATTCAGTACTTC.